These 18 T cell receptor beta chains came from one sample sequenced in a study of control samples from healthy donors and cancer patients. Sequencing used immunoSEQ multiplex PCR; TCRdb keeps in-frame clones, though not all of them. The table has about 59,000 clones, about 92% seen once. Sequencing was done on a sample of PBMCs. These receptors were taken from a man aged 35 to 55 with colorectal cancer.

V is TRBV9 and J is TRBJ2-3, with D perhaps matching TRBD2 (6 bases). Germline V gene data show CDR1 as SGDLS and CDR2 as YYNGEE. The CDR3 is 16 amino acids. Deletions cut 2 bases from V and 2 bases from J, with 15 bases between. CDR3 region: CASSVSTRGFTDTQYF. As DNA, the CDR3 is TGTGCCAGCAGCGTTTCGACTAGGGGATTCACAGATACGCAGTATTTT.

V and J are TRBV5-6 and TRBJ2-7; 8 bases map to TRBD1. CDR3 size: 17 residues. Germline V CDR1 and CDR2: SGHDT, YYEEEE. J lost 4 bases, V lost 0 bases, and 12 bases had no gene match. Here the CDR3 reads CASSLDGRTGTSYEQYF. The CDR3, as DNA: TGTGCCAGCAGCTTGGACGGTAGGACAGGGACATCGTACGAGCAGTACTTC.

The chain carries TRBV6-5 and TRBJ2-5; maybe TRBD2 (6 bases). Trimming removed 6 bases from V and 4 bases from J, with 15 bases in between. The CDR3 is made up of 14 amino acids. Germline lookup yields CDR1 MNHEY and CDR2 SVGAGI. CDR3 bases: TGTGCCAGCAGATTACAGGAGGGTTTAGAGACCCAGTACTTC. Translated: CASRLQEGLETQYF.

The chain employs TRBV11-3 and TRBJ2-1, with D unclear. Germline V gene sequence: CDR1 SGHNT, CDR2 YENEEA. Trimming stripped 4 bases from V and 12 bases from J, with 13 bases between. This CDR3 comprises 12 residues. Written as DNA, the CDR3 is TGTGCCAGCAGCTACTCCACCCACGGGCAGTTCTTC. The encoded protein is CASSYSTHGQFF.

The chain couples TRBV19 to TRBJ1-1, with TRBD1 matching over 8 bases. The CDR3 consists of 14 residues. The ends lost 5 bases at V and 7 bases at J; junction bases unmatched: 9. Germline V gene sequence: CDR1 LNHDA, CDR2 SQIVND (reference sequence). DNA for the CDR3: TGTGCCAGTAGTGCATTGACAGGGGAGGGTGAAGCTTTCTTT. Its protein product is CASSALTGEGEAFF.

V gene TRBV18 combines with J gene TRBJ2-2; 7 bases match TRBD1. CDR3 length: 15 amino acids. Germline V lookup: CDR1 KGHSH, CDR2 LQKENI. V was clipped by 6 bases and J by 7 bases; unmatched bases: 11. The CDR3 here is CASSPNRGDHGELFF. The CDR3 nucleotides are TGTGCCAGCTCGCCGAACAGGGGCGACCACGGGGAGCTGTTTTTT.

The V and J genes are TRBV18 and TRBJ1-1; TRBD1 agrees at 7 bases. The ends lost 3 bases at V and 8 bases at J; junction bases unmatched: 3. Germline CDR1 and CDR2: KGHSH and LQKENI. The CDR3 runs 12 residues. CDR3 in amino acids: CASSPSDREAFF. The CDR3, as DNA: TGTGCCAGCTCACCTTCGGACAGGGAAGCTTTCTTT. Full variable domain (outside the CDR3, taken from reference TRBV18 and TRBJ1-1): NAGVMQNPRHLVRRRGQEARLRCSPMKGHSHVYWYRQLPEEGLKFMVYLQKENIIDESGMPKERFSAEFPKEGPSILRIQQVVRGDSAAYFCASSPSDREAFFGQGTRLTVV.

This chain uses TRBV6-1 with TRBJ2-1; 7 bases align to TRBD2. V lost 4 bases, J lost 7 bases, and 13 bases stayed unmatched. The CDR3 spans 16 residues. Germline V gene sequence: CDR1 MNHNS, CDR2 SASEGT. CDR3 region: CASSVLYYTGGNEQFF. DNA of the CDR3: TGTGCCAGCAGTGTGTTGTATTACACGGGGGGTAATGAGCAGTTCTTC.

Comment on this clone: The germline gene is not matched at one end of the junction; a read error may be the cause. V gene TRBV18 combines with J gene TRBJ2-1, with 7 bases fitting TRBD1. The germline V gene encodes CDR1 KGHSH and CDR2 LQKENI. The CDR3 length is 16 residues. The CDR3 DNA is TGTGCCAGCTCCCCACCCCAGGGGGTAGCCTACAATGAGCAGTTCTTC. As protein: CASSPPQGVAYNEQFF.

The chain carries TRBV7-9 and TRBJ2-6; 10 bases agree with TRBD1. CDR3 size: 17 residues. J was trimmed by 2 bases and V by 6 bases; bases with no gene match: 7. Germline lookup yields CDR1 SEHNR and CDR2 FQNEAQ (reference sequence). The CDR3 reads CASSPTGGGAGANVLTF. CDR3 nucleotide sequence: TGTGCCAGCAGTCCGACAGGGGGCGGAGCTGGGGCCAACGTCCTGACTTTC.

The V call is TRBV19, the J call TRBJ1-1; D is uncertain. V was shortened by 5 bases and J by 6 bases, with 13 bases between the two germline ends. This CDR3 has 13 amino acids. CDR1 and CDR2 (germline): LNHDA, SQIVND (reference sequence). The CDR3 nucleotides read TGTGCCAGTAGTCGCGGTGACCGACCTGAAGCTTTCTTT. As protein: CASSRGDRPEAFF.

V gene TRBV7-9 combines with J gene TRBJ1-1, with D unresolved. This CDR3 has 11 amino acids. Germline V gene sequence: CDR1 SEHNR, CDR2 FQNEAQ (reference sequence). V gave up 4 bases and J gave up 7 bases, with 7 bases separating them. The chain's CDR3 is CASSSRDEAFF. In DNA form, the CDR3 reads TGTGCCAGCAGCTCAAGAGATGAAGCTTTCTTT.

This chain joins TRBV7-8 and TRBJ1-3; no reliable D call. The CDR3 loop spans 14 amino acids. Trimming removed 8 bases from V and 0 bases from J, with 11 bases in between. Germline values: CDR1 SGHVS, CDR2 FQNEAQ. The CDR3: CASREVNSGNTIYF. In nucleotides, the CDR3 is TGTGCCAGCCGGGAGGTAAACTCTGGAAACACCATATATTTT.

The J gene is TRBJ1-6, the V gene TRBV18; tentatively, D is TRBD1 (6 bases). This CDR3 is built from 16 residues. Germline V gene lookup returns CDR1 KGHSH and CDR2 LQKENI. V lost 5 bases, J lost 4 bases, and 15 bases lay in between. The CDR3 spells CASSSGQSPYNSPLHF. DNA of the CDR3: TGTGCCAGCTCATCTGGACAGAGCCCTTATAATTCACCCCTCCACTTT.

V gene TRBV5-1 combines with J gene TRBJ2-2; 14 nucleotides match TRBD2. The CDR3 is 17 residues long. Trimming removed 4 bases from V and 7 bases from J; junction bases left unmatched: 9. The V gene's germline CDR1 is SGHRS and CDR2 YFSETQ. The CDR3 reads CASSTGLAGGINGELFF. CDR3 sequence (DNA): TGCGCCAGCAGCACTGGACTAGCGGGGGGTATAAACGGGGAGCTGTTTTTT.

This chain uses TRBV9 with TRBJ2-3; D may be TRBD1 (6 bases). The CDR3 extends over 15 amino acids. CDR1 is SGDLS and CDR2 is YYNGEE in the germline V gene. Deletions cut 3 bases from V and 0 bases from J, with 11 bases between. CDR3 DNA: TGTGCCAGCAGCGGAACCGGGACAAGCACAGATACGCAGTATTTT. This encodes CASSGTGTSTDTQYF.

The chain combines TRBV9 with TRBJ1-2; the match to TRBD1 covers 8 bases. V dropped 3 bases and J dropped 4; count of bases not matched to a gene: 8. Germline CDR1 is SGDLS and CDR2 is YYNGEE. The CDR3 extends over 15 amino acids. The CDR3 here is CASSEGQAGPYGYTF. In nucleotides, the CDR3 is TGTGCCAGCAGCGAGGGACAGGCGGGGCCCTATGGCTACACCTTC.

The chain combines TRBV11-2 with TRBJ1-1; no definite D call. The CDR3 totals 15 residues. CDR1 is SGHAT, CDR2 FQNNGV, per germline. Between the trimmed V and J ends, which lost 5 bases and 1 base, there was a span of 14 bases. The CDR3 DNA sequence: TGTGCCAGCAGCGACTTTAAAAAAAAGAACACTGAAGCTTTCTTT. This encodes CASSDFKKKNTEAFF.